A selection of T cell receptor beta chains follows, all from one sample in a study of regulatory T cells in long-lasting Graves disease. From the multiplex PCR reads, TCRdb called clonotypes with MiXCR, one entry per CDR3 protein. Here the sample spans about 660,000 distinct CDR3 sequences, around 32% being singletons. The sample here was peripheral blood mononuclear cells (PBMCs), taken when the disease was refractory, from a patient treated with antithyroid drugs. The receptor source for this set is a female donor with Graves disease. Both conserved end residues are part of each CDR3. Fields, in order: D gene, V gene, clone size, J gene, CDR3 DNA, CDR3 protein. D genes are given only for firm matches. Clone size is shown for a subset of rows, as once, few, many or a class of expanded clone.

.	TRBV12-3/TRBV12-4	.	TRBJ1-3	TGTGCCAGCAGTTTTGATGTCGGCTCTGGAAACACCATATATTTT	CASSFDVGSGNTIYF
.	TRBV10-3	few	TRBJ1-4	TGTGCCATCAGTGATATTGATGAAAAACTGTTTTTT	CAISDIDEKLFF
TRBD2	TRBV20-1	.	TRBJ2-2	TGCAGTGCTAGAGTAGCGGGGAATCCAACGAACACCGGGGAGCTGTTTTTT	CSARVAGNPTNTGELFF
.	TRBV9	.	TRBJ1-5	TGTGCCAGCAGCCGCGGACACAACGGATGGCCCCAGCATTTT	CASSRGHNGWPQHF
TRBD1	TRBV9	.	TRBJ2-6	TGTGCCAGCAGCGCTCGAAAGACAGGGGGGAACTCTGGGGCCAACGTCCTGACTTTC	CASSARKTGGNSGANVLTF
TRBD1	TRBV10-3	.	TRBJ1-4	TGTGCCATCAGCGGAGGGACAGGGGGTACAACTAATGAAAAACTGTTTTTT	CAISGGTGGTTNEKLFF
.	TRBV11-2	.	TRBJ1-1	TGTGCCAGCAGCTCGCAGGGTAACGAAGCTTTCTTT	CASSSQGNEAFF
TRBD1	TRBV6-1	.	TRBJ1-6	TGTGCCAGCAGCCGCGGACAGGGAATTAATTCACCCCTCCACTTT	CASSRGQGINSPLHF
.	TRBV11-2	many	TRBJ2-5	TGTGCCAGCAGCATATTAACCGGATCGAGAGAGACCCAGTACTTC	CASSILTGSRETQYF
.	TRBV18	.	TRBJ1-2	TGTGCCAGCTCACCCTTACAATATGGCTACACCTTC	CASSPLQYGYTF
.	TRBV6-2/TRBV6-3	few	TRBJ1-2	TGTGCCAGCAGTTACCTCGGGGGTGTTGGCTACACCTTC	CASSYLGGVGYTF
TRBD2	TRBV4-2	.	TRBJ2-7	TGTGCCAGCAGCCAAGGAGGAGGGAGGGCGGTCTACGAGCAGTACTTC	CASSQGGGRAVYEQYF
TRBD1	TRBV12-3/TRBV12-4	few	TRBJ2-7	TGTGCCAGCAGTAACAGGGGCTACGAGCAGTACTTC	CASSNRGYEQYF
.	TRBV5-1	few	TRBJ2-7	TGCGCCAGCAGCTTGGGCCGGGACCGCTTCTCCTACGAGCAGTACTTC	CASSLGRDRFSYEQYF
TRBD1	TRBV19	.	TRBJ2-6	TGTGCCAGCACCAGGGGGCCTGCTGGGGCCAACGTCCTGACTTTC	CASTRGPAGANVLTF
.	TRBV28	many	TRBJ1-2	TGTGCCAGCAGTTTTATGGGGAACTATGGCTACACCTTC	CASSFMGNYGYTF
.	TRBV7-3	.	TRBJ2-2	TGTGCCAGCAAGGGGGGGCTAGTCACCGGGGAGCTGTTTTTT	CASKGGLVTGELFF
.	TRBV6-5	.	TRBJ2-7	TGTGCCAGCAGTTACTCGCCCGTCGACGAGCAGTACTTC	CASSYSPVDEQYF
.	TRBV10-3	few	TRBJ1-2	TGTGCCATCAGACCCGGACAGTATGGCTACACCTTC	CAIRPGQYGYTF
.	TRBV6-9	.	TRBJ1-5	TGTGCCAGCAGTTCCTCGGGGGGTAAGGGTCAGCCCCAGCATTTT	CASSSSGGKGQPQHF
.	TRBV30	few	TRBJ1-4	TGTGCCTGGAGTAAGGACACCTCGGCTGAAAAACTGTTTTTT	CAWSKDTSAEKLFF
.	TRBV2	many	TRBJ1-6	TGTGCCAGCAGCACATCTGTGGACAGTGGATATAATTCACCCCTCCACTTT	CASSTSVDSGYNSPLHF
.	TRBV7-9	few	TRBJ1-4	TGTGCCAGCAGCCCGACATCGAATGAAAAACTGTTTTTT	CASSPTSNEKLFF
.	TRBV2	many	TRBJ1-2	TGTGCCAGCGTGACTGGCAACTATGGCTACACCTTC	CASVTGNYGYTF
TRBD1	TRBV24-1	few	TRBJ1-2	TGTGCCACCAGTGAAGGGGGACAGCCCTATGGCTACACCTTC	CATSEGGQPYGYTF
.	TRBV2	few	TRBJ2-7	TGTGCCAGCAGTTCCATTTTCGAGCAGTACTTC	CASSSIFEQYF